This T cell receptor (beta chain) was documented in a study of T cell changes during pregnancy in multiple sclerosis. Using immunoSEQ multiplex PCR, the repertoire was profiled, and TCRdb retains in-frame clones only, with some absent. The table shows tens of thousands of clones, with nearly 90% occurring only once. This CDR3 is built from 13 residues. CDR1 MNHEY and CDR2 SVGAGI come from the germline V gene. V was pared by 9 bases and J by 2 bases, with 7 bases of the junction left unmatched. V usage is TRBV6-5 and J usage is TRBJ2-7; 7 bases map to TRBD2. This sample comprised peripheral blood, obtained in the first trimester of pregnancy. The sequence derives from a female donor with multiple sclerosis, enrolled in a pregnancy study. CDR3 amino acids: CASKRGTAYEQYF. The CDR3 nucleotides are TGTGCCAGTAAGCGGGGAACCGCCTACGAGCAGTACTTC.